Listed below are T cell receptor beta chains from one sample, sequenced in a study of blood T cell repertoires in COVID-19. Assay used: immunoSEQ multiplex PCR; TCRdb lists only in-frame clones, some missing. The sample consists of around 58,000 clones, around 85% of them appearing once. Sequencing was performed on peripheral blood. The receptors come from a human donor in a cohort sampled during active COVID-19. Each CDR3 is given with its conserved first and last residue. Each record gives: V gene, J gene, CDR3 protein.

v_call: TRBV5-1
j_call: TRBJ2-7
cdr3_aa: CASSPGQGASSEQYF

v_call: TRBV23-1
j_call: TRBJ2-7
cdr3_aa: CASSTTARYEQYF

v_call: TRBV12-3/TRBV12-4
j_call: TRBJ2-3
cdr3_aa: CASRLLETDTQYF

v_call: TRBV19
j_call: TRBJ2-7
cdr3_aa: CASSPLAGDAYEQYF

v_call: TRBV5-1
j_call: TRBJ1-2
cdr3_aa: CASSSALPGSDYTF

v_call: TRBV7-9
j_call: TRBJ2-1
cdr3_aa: CASSLGASRRNEQFF

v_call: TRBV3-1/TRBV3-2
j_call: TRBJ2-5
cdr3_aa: CASSQDPGGGPETQYF

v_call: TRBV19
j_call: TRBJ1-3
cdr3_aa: CASSIRSSGNTIYF

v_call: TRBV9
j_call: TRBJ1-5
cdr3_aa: CASSGQGWNQPQHF

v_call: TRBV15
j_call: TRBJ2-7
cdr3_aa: CATSRDKGVAYEQYF

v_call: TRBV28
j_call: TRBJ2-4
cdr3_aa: CASSSPGTVLNIQYF

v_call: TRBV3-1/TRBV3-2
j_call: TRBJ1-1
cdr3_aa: CASSPLRTGLKAFF

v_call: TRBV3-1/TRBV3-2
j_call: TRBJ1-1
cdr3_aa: CASSQGQGAYTEAFF

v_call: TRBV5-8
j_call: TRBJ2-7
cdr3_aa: CASSLATGGYVTYEQYF

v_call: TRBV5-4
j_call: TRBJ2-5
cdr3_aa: CASRLRGASGETQYF

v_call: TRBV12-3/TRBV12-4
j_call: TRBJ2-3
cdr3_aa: CASSSAADTQYF

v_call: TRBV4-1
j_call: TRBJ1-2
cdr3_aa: CASSQVSRTGPGYTF

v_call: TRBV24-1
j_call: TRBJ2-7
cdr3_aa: CATSTGSYEQYF

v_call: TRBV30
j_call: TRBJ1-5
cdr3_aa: CAWSIGTVRNQPQHF

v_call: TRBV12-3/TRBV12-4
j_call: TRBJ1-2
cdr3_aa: CASSRTVEEGYTF

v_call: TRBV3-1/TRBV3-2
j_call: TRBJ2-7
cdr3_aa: CASTQGLATYEQYF

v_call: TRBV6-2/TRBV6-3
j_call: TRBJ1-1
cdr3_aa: CASSLGQYTEAFF

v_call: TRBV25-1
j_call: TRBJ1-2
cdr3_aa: CASSASYGYTF

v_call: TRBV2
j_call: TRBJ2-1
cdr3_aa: CASTNPGTSLLGVF

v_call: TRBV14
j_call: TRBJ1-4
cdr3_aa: CASSQATGAGEKLFF

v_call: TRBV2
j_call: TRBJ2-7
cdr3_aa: CASSATGRNEQYF

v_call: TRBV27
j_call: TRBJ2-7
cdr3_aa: CASSLAQTGLGVGEQYF

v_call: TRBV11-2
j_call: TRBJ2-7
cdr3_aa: CASSLRDRVYEQYF

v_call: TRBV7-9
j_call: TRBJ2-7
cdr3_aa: CASSPRTSGGQSSYEQYF

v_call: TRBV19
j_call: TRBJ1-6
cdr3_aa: CASSTGERVNSPLHF

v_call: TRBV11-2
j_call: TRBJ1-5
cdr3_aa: CASSQSPPRSRFDQPQHF

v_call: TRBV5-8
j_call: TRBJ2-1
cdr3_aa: CASSLNINEQFF

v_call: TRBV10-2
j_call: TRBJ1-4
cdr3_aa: CASSEGHQEKLFF

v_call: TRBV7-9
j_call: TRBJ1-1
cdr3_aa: CASSLSGTENTEAFF

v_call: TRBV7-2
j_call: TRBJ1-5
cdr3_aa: CASSLGQGSNQPQHF

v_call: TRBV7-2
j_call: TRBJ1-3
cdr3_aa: CASRGRGQGANTIYF

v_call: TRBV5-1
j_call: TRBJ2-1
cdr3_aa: CASTVRGSAYNEQFF

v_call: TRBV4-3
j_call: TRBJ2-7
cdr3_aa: CASSQVSGGDIYEQYF

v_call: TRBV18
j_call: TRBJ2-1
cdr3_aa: CASSPLAGAGNEQFF

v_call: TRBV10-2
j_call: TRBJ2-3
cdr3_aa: CASRDRAGSTDTQYF

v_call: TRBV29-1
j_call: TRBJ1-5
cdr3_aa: CSVEVDSNQPQHF

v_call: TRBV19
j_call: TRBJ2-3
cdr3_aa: CASSMVAGGRDTQYF

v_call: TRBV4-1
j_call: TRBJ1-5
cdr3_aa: CASSQDILSRGPQHF

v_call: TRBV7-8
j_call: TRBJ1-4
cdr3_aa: CASSPVGQGREKLFF

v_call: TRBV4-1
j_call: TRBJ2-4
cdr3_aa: CASSQGAGQGMVNIQYF

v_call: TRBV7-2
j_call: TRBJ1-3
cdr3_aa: CASSLTNSGNTIYF

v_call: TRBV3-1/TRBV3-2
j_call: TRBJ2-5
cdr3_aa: CASSPPGQGGAQYF

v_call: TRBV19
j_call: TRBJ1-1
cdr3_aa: CASSRRGLREAFF

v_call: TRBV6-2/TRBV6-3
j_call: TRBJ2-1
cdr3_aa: CASSYDSLNEQFF

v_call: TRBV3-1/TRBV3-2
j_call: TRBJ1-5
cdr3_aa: CASSQETADSNQPQHF

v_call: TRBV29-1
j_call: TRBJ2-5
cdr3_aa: CSVEFGGETQYF

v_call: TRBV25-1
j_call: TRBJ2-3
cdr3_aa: CASSRPGPGTDTQYF

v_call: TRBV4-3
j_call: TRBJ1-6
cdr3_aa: CASSQEGLGYNSPLHF